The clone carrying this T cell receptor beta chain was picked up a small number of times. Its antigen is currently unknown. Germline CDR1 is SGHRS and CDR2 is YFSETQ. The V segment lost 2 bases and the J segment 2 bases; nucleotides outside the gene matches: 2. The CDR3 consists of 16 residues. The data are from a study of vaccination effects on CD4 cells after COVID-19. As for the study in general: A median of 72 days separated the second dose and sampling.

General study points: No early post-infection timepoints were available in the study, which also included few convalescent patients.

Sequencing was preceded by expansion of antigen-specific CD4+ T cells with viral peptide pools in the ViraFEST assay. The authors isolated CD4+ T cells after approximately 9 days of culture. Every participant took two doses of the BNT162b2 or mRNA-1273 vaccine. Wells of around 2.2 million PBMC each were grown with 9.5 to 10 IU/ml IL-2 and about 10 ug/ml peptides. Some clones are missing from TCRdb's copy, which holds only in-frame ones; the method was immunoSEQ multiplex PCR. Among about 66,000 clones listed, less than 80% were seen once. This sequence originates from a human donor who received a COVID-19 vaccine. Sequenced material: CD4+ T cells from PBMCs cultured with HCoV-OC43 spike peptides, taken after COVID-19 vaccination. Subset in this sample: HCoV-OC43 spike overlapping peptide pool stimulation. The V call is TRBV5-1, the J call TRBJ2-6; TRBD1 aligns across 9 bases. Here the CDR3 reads CASSFRDRAGANVLTF. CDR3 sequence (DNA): TGCGCCAGCAGCTTCCGGGACAGGGCTGGGGCCAACGTCCTGACTTTC. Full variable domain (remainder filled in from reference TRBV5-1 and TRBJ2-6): KAGVTQTPRYLIKTRGQQVTLSCSPISGHRSVSWYQQTPGQGLQFLFEYFSETQRNKGNFPGRFSGRQFSNSRSEMNVSTLELGDSALYLCASSFRDRAGANVLTFGAGSRLTVL.